One sample yielded the 29 T cell receptor beta chains listed below, sequenced in a study of shared clonotypes between healthy human individuals (dated by TCRdb to about 2020). Receptor amplification or capture employed the immunoSEQ multiplex PCR assay. The table was pulled from immuneACCESS by TCRdb, which kept in-frame rearrangements only. Such tables lose some clones; where checked, under half of the loss comes from unresolved V genes, and the rest has no known cause. This sample holds around 2.5 million clones; approximately 93% were observed only once. About 0.39% of the sample goes to the ten largest clones. Sample: naive CD4+ T cells from PBMCs. What the cell subset or site label conveys for this sample: CD45RA+ positively selected. Receptor source: a man aged 18-30 years in good health. Some clones in this sample may be carry-over from other donors' samples.

The chain employs TRBV7-3 and TRBJ2-2; D is ambiguous. The germline V gene encodes CDR1 SGHTA and CDR2 FQGTGA. This CDR3 contains 11 residues. V was cut by 5 bases and J by 4 bases, with 2 bases left in between. This chain's CDR3 is CASSITGELFF. The CDR3 DNA follows: TGTGCCAGCAGCATCACCGGGGAGCTGTTTTTT.

This chain links TRBV30 with TRBJ1-1; 11 nucleotides line up with TRBD1. Germline CDR1 GTSNPN, CDR2 SVGIG (reference sequence). The ends lost 5 bases at V and 5 bases at J; junction bases unmatched: 1. The CDR3 spans 12 residues. In DNA form, the CDR3 reads TGTGCCTGGCGGGACAGGGGGACTGAAGCTTTCTTT. Residues: CAWRDRGTEAFF.

The chain links TRBV7-3 to TRBJ2-7; D might be TRBD2 (6 bases). V lost 4 bases, J lost 12 bases, and 13 bases lay in between. This CDR3 spans 11 amino acids. Per the germline V gene, CDR1 is SGHTA and CDR2 is FQGTGA. The CDR3 DNA follows: TGTGCCAGCAGCTCGGGAGACAAGGCGTACTTC. Translation gives CASSSGDKAYF. The variable domain in full, completed from reference TRBV7-3 and TRBJ2-7, reads GAGVSQTPSNKVTEKGKYVELRCDPISGHTALYWYRQSLGQGPEFLIYFQGTGAADDSGLPNDRFFAVRPEGSVSTLKIQRTERGDSAVYLCASSSGDKAYFGPGTRLTVT.

Regarding this clone: The sample contains more than one DNA sequence encoding this CDR3. The rearrangement joins TRBV5-1 to TRBJ2-3, with 7 bases lining up with TRBD2. J gave up 0 bases and V 4 bases, and 5 bases lay outside the gene matches. Per the germline V gene, CDR1 is SGHRS and CDR2 is YFSETQ. The CDR3 loop spans 15 amino acids. DNA for the CDR3: TGCGCCAGCAGCGCTAGCGGTTCTAGCACAGATACGCAGTATTTT. Translating gives CASSASGSSTDTQYF.

This chain links TRBV5-1 with TRBJ1-1; unclear D gene. V dropped 1 base and J dropped 0 bases, with 10 bases sitting between them. CDR3 length: 15 residues. CDR1 is SGHRS, CDR2 YFSETQ, per germline. The CDR3 DNA follows: TGCGCCAGCAGCTTGCTGGGAGAGTTGAACACTGAAGCTTTCTTT. Residues: CASSLLGELNTEAFF. Combining the CDR3 with reference TRBV5-1 and TRBJ1-1 gives the whole variable domain KAGVTQTPRYLIKTRGQQVTLSCSPISGHRSVSWYQQTPGQGLQFLFEYFSETQRNKGNFPGRFSGRQFSNSRSEMNVSTLELGDSALYLCASSLLGELNTEAFFGQGTRLTVV.

Here the CDR3 DNA reads TGTGCCAGCAGTGATCGAGCGAAAACCTACGAGCAGTACTTC. It encodes CASSDRAKTYEQYF. The gene calls are TRBV6-1 and TRBJ2-7, with unresolved D. Germline CDR1 and CDR2: MNHNS and SASEGT. Trimming removed 3 bases from V and 2 bases from J, with 11 bases in between. The CDR3 has 14 amino acids.

This clone came up once. The V and J genes are TRBV7-8 and TRBJ2-7; 7 positions match TRBD1. This CDR3 comprises 13 residues. V was clipped by 6 bases and J by 2 bases; unmatched bases: 4. The germline CDR1 and CDR2 sequences are SGHVS and FQNEAQ. CDR3 coding DNA: TGTGCCAGCAGACGACAGGGAACCTACGAGCAGTACTTC. Its translation is CASRRQGTYEQYF.

As regards this clone: Other DNA sequences from this sample encode an identical CDR3 as well. This chain joins TRBV7-2 and TRBJ1-1; 7 bases map to TRBD1. From germline, CDR1 is SGHTA and CDR2 FQGNSA. The trim removed 5 bases at V and 0 bases at J, leaving 3 bases unmatched. This CDR3 has 14 residues. CDR3 sequence: CASSRDRVNTEAFF. DNA for the CDR3: TGTGCCAGCAGCCGCGACAGGGTGAACACTGAAGCTTTCTTT.

The J gene is TRBJ1-1, the V gene TRBV5-1; D uncertain. The germline CDR1 and CDR2 sequences are SGHRS and YFSETQ. CDR3 length: 13 amino acids. Trimming removed 0 bases at V and 6 bases at J, with 9 bases between. The CDR3 sequence is CASSLGVWAEAFF. The CDR3 DNA sequence: TGCGCCAGCAGCTTGGGGGTGTGGGCTGAAGCTTTCTTT.

The chain couples TRBV5-1 to TRBJ2-7, with D tentatively TRBD2 (5 bases). This CDR3 has 14 residues. The V gene lost 5 bases and the J gene lost 1 base, with 13 bases spanning the gap. Germline V gives CDR1 SGHRS, CDR2 YFSETQ. This chain's CDR3 is CASRPSGESYEQYF. The DNA of the CDR3 is TGCGCCAGCAGGCCCAGCGGTGAATCCTACGAGCAGTACTTC.

The V gene is TRBV19, the J gene TRBJ2-5; TRBD1 aligns across 7 bases. Per germline, CDR1 LNHDA and CDR2 SQIVND (reference sequence). The CDR3 contains 15 residues. Trimming at V came to 4 bases and at J to 2 bases, leaving 7 bases not matched to a gene. The CDR3 sequence: CASSTRRGTQETQYF. In nucleotides, the CDR3 is TGTGCCAGTAGTACCCGCAGGGGGACGCAAGAGACCCAGTACTTC.

This chain uses TRBV7-2 with TRBJ2-1; 7 bases are a match to TRBD1. The ends lost 2 bases at V and 12 bases at J; junction bases unmatched: 10. The germline V gene encodes CDR1 SGHTA and CDR2 FQGNSA. The CDR3 has 14 amino acids. The DNA for the CDR3 is TGTGCCAGCAGCTTACGCGGTGGACAGGTCGTGCAGTTCTTC. Residues: CASSLRGGQVVQFF.

V and J are TRBV5-6 and TRBJ1-2; maybe TRBD1 (5 bases). CDR3 length: 15 amino acids. The V gene's germline CDR1 is SGHDT and CDR2 YYEEEE. Between the trimmed V and J ends, which lost 5 bases and 0 bases, there was a span of 14 bases. CDR3 loop: CASSSGTAPNYGYTF. CDR3 in DNA: TGTGCCAGCAGTTCCGGGACCGCTCCTAACTATGGCTACACCTTC. The entire variable domain, with the rest obtained from reference TRBV5-6 and TRBJ1-2, is as follows: DAGVTQSPTHLIKTRGQQVTLRCSPKSGHDTVSWYQQALGQGPQFIFQYYEEEERQRGNFPDRFSGHQFPNYSSELNVNALLLGDSALYLCASSSGTAPNYGYTFGSGTRLTVV.

This clone is a singleton in its sample. Different DNA sequences within this sample yield the same CDR3. V usage is TRBV4-3 and J usage is TRBJ2-1; 10 bases line up with TRBD2. Germline trimming cut 1 base from V and 0 bases from J; bases unmatched to any gene: 3. The germline gives CDR1 LGHNA, CDR2 YSLEER. The CDR3 is made up of 17 amino acids. The CDR3 is CASSQGTSGSSYNEQFF. The CDR3 nucleotides are TGCGCCAGCAGCCAAGGGACTAGCGGTAGCTCCTACAATGAGCAGTTCTTC.

The rearrangement uses TRBV9 and TRBJ2-5; the D is unclear. Between the trimmed V and J ends, which lost 0 bases and 2 bases, there was a span of 11 bases. Germline V gives CDR1 SGDLS, CDR2 YYNGEE. The CDR3 totals 15 residues. CDR3 coding DNA: TGTGCCAGCAGCGTAGCTCTTGGGGAACAAGAGACCCAGTACTTC. Its protein product is CASSVALGEQETQYF.

The rearrangement uses TRBV4-1 and TRBJ1-5; 7 nucleotides match TRBD1. The CDR3 runs 16 residues. Germline assignment: CDR1 MGHRA and CDR2 YSYEKL. Trimming cost V 2 bases and J 11 bases; bases outside gene matches: 15. In DNA, the CDR3 is TGCGCCAGCAGCCAAATAGGGACAGCAGAAAGTCGGTCCCAGCATTTT. This gives the protein CASSQIGTAESRSQHF.

The CDR3 spells CASSLAQGTGELFF. The DNA of the CDR3 is TGTGCCAGCAGCTTAGCGCAGGGAACCGGGGAGCTGTTTTTT. The rearrangement joins TRBV7-9 to TRBJ2-2, with D perhaps matching TRBD1 (5 bases). V lost 0 bases and J 5 bases, leaving 7 bases between the germline ends. This CDR3 region has 14 residues. Germline V gene data show CDR1 as SEHNR and CDR2 as FQNEAQ (reference sequence).

The V call is TRBV2, the J call TRBJ2-1; no clear D. This CDR3 region has 14 residues. Trimming shortened V by 5 bases and J by 5 bases, and 13 bases separated the two germline ends. Germline-derived CDR1 and CDR2 are SNHLY and FYNNEI. In DNA, the CDR3 is TGTGCCAGCAGTAGTCGGACCGGACACAATGAGCAGTTCTTC. Protein product: CASSSRTGHNEQFF.

The chain employs TRBV2 and TRBJ2-7; TRBD2 aligns across 7 bases. V gave up 8 bases and J gave up 6 bases; unmatched junction bases: 7. There are 12 residues in the CDR3. Germline V gene lookup returns CDR1 SNHLY and CDR2 FYNNEI. CDR3 loop: CASWGGSGEQYF. CDR3 in DNA: TGTGCCAGCTGGGGGGGATCGGGCGAGCAGTACTTC.

CDR3: CASSASGQAGNTIYF. In DNA, the CDR3 is TGTGCCAGCAGCGCATCGGGACAGGCTGGAAACACCATATATTTT. The rearrangement links TRBV11-3 to TRBJ1-3, with TRBD1 identical over 8 bases. The germline V gene encodes CDR1 SGHNT and CDR2 YENEEA. Trimming at V came to 5 bases and at J to 2 bases, leaving 5 bases not matched to a gene. CDR3 length equals 15 residues.

The V and J genes are TRBV5-1 and TRBJ2-3; 7 positions match TRBD2. The J segment lost 3 bases and the V segment lost 4 bases, leaving 14 bases of the junction unmatched. CDR3 length equals 17 residues. Germline CDR1 and CDR2: SGHRS and YFSETQ. CDR3 DNA sequence: TGCGCCAGCAGCCCACAAGTGGGAGGGAGCATAACAGATACGCAGTATTTT. It codes for CASSPQVGGSITDTQYF. Based on the CDR3 plus reference TRBV5-1 and TRBJ2-3, the full variable domain is KAGVTQTPRYLIKTRGQQVTLSCSPISGHRSVSWYQQTPGQGLQFLFEYFSETQRNKGNFPGRFSGRQFSNSRSEMNVSTLELGDSALYLCASSPQVGGSITDTQYFGPGTRLTVL.

This clone has only a few counts. The J gene is TRBJ1-1, the V gene TRBV4-3; weak D call: TRBD1 (6 bases). Trimming shortened V by 4 bases and J by 5 bases, and 14 bases separated the two germline ends. The CDR3 length is 14 residues. From germline, CDR1 is LGHNA and CDR2 YSLEER. The CDR3 loop is CASSLGLGGTEAFF. The DNA of the CDR3 is TGCGCCAGCAGCCTCGGACTAGGGGGAACTGAAGCTTTCTTT.

The chain joins TRBV6-1 to TRBJ1-2; D is ambiguous. The CDR3 has 13 residues. Per germline, CDR1 MNHNS and CDR2 SASEGT. The ends were cut back, 5 bases at V and 8 bases at J, with 15 bases in the middle. CDR3 in amino acids: CASSSTRFGGYTF. CDR3 coding DNA: TGTGCCAGCAGTTCCACTCGGTTCGGAGGCTACACCTTC.

The rearrangement uses TRBV6-6 and TRBJ1-4; maybe TRBD1 (5 bases). The germline gives CDR1 MNHNY, CDR2 SVGAGI (reference sequence). The germline V and J ends were trimmed by 6 bases and 8 bases, with 19 bases remaining between them. CDR3 length: 15 amino acids. This CDR3 reads CASRSEGAFEEKLFF. In nucleotides, the CDR3 is TGTGCCAGCAGATCGGAAGGGGCGTTCGAGGAAAAACTGTTTTTT.

The chain uses TRBV28 and TRBJ2-1; 12 bases are shared with TRBD2. The CDR3 is 13 amino acids. In germline, CDR1 is MDHEN, CDR2 SYDVKM. V lost 10 bases and J lost 5; bases outside the gene matches: 3. This CDR3 is CATLAGGDNEQFF. For the CDR3, the DNA is TGTGCCACCCTAGCGGGGGGGGACAATGAGCAGTTCTTC.

The chain uses TRBV19 and TRBJ2-2; D is unclear. The germline CDR1 and CDR2 sequences are LNHDA and SQIVND (reference sequence). This CDR3 has 16 amino acids. The germline V and J ends were trimmed by 4 bases and 6 bases, with 18 bases remaining between them. The DNA of the CDR3 is TGTGCCAGTAGTACTACCCGATCACCCACCCCCGGGGAGCTGTTTTTT. Its protein product is CASSTTRSPTPGELFF.

V is TRBV11-2 and J is TRBJ1-1; D is undetermined. The germline V and J ends were trimmed by 5 bases and 4 bases, with 17 bases remaining between them. The CDR3 is 15 residues long. CDR1 is SGHAT and CDR2 is FQNNGV in the germline V gene. CDR3 nucleotides: TGTGCCAGCAGCGCGGCGGTCCCGGAGGGCACTGAAGCTTTCTTT. It encodes CASSAAVPEGTEAFF.

The chain couples TRBV28 to TRBJ2-7, with D maybe TRBD2 (5 bases). CDR3 size: 11 residues. The V end lost 7 bases, the J end lost 6 bases, and 10 bases lay between the germline ends. From germline, CDR1 is MDHEN and CDR2 SYDVKM. The CDR3 sequence is CASTDYGEQYF. The CDR3 coding sequence is TGTGCCAGCACCGACTACGGCGAGCAGTACTTC.

The chain employs TRBV18 and TRBJ2-1; D is tentatively TRBD1 or TRBD2 (5 bases each). The V gene's germline CDR1 is KGHSH and CDR2 LQKENI. The CDR3 is made up of 15 amino acids. V dropped 4 bases and J dropped 8 bases, with 18 bases sitting between them. CDR3 coding DNA: TGTGCCAGCTCACTTTCAATCGGGGCAGCGGATGAGCAGTTCTTC. As protein: CASSLSIGAADEQFF.